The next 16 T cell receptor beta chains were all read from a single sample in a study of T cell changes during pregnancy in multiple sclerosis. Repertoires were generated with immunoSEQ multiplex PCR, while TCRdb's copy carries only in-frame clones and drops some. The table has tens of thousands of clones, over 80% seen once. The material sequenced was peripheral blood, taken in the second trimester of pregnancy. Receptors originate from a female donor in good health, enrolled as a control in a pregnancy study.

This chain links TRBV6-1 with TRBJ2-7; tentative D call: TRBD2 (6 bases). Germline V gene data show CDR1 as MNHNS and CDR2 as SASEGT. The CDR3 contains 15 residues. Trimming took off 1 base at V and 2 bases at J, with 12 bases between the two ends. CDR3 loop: CASSEGGTGTYEQYF. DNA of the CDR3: TGTGCCAGCAGTGAAGGCGGGACGGGTACCTACGAGCAGTACTTC.

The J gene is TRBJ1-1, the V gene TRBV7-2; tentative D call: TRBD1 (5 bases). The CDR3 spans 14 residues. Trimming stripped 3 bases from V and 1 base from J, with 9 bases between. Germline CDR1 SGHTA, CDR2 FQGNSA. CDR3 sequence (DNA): TGTGCCAGCAGCTTCACAGGACAGAACACTGAAGCTTTCTTT. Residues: CASSFTGQNTEAFF.

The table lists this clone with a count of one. The chain's CDR3 is CASSTNRVPGANVLTF. CDR3 bases: TGTGCCAGCAGTACAAACAGGGTGCCAGGGGCCAACGTCCTGACTTTC. The V gene is TRBV27, the J gene TRBJ2-6; possibly TRBD1 for D (6 bases). Germline V gene data show CDR1 as MNHEY and CDR2 as SMNVEV (reference sequence). V was cut by 5 bases and J by 4 bases, with 15 bases left in between. This CDR3 has 16 residues.

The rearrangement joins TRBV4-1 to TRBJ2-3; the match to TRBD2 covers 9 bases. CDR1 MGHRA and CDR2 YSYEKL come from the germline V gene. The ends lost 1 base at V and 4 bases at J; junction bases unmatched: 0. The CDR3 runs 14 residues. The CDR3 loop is CASSQVAGADTQYF. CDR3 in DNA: TGCGCCAGCAGCCAAGTAGCGGGAGCAGATACGCAGTATTTT.

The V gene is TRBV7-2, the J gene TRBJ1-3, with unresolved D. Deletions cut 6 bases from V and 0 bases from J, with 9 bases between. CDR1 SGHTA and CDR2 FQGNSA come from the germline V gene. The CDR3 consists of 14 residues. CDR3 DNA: TGTGCCAGCAGGGGCCCGCACTCTGGAAACACCATATATTTT. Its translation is CASRGPHSGNTIYF. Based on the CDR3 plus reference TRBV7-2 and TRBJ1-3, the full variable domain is GAGVSQSPSNKVTEKGKDVELRCDPISGHTALYWYRQSLGQGLEFLIYFQGNSAPDKSGLPSDRFSAERTGGSVSTLTIQRTQQEDSAVYLCASRGPHSGNTIYFGEGSWLTVV.

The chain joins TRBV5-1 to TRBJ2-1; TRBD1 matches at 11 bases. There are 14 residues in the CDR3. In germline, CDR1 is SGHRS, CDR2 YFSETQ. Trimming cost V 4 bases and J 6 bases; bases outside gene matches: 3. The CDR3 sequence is CASSKGQGVNEQFF. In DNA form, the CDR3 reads TGCGCCAGCAGCAAGGGACAGGGGGTCAATGAGCAGTTCTTC. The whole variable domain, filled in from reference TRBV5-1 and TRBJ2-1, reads KAGVTQTPRYLIKTRGQQVTLSCSPISGHRSVSWYQQTPGQGLQFLFEYFSETQRNKGNFPGRFSGRQFSNSRSEMNVSTLELGDSALYLCASSKGQGVNEQFFGPGTRLTVL.

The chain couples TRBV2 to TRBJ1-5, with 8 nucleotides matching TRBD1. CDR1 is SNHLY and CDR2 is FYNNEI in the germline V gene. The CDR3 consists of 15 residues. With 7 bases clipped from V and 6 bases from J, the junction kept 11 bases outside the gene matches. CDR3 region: CASTRGTGGGQPQHF. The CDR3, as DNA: TGTGCCAGCACCCGAGGGACAGGAGGGGGTCAGCCCCAGCATTTT. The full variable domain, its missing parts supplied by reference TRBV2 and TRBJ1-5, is EPEVTQTPSHQVTQMGQEVILRCVPISNHLYFYWYRQILGQKVEFLVSFYNNEISEKSEIFDDQFSVERPDGSNFTLKIRSTKLEDSAMYFCASTRGTGGGQPQHFGDGTRLSIL.

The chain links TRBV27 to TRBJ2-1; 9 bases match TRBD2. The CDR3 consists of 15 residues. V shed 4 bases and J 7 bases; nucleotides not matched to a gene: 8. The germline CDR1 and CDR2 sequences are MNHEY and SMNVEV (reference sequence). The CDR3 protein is CASSSKAGGRNEQFF. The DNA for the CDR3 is TGTGCCAGCAGTTCCAAAGCGGGAGGACGGAATGAGCAGTTCTTC.

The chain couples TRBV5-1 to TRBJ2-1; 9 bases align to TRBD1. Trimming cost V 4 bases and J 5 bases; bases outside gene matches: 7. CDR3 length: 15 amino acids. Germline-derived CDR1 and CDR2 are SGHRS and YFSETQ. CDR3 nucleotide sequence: TGCGCCAGCAGCCACCGGGACAGGGTCCACAATGAGCAGTTCTTC. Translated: CASSHRDRVHNEQFF.

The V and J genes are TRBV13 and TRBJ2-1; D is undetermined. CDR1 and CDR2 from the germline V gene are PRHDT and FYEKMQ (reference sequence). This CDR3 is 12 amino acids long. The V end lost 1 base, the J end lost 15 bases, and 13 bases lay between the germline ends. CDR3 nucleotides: TGTGCCAGCAGCTTAGAAGAGTCCGAGTTGTTCTTC. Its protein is CASSLEESELFF.

The CDR3 DNA sequence: TGTGCCAGCAGCGCGACAGGGCTTGGAAACACCATATATTTT. Translation gives CASSATGLGNTIYF. The rearrangement links TRBV9 to TRBJ1-3; the match to TRBD1 covers 7 bases. Germline loops: CDR1 SGDLS, CDR2 YYNGEE. Losses at the gene ends were 3 bases for V and 3 bases for J; bases not matched to a gene: 3. There are 14 residues in the CDR3.

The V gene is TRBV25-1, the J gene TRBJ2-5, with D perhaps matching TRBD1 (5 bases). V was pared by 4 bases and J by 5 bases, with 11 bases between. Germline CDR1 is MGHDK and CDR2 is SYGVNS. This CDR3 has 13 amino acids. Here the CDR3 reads CASSVSRVETQYF. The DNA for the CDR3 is TGTGCCAGCAGTGTATCCAGGGTTGAGACCCAGTACTTC.

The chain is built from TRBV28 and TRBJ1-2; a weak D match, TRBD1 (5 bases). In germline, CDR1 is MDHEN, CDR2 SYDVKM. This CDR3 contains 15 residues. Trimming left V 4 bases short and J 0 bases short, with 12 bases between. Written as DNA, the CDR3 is TGTGCCAGCAGTTCTACAGGCCCAGCTAACTATGGCTACACCTTC. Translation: CASSSTGPANYGYTF.

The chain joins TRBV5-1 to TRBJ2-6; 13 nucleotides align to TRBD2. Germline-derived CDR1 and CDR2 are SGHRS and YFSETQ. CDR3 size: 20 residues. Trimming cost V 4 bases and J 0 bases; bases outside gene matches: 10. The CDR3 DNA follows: TGCGCCAGCAGCACGACTAGCGGGAGGCCCGTAAGCTCTGGGGCCAACGTCCTGACTTTC. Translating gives CASSTTSGRPVSSGANVLTF. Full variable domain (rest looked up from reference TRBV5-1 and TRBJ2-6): KAGVTQTPRYLIKTRGQQVTLSCSPISGHRSVSWYQQTPGQGLQFLFEYFSETQRNKGNFPGRFSGRQFSNSRSEMNVSTLELGDSALYLCASSTTSGRPVSSGANVLTFGAGSRLTVL.

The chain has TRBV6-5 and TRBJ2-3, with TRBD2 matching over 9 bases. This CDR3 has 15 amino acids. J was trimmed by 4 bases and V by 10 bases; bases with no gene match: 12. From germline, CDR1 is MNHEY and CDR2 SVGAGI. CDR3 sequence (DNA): TGTGCCACAAGGCGGATTAGCGGGAGACCAGATACGCAGTATTTT. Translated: CATRRISGRPDTQYF.

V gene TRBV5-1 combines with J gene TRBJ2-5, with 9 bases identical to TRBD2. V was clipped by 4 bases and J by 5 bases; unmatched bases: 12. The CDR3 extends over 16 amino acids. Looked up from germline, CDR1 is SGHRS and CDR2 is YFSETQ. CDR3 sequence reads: CASSLRAGGQFETQYF. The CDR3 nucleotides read TGCGCCAGCAGCCTTCGGGCGGGGGGGCAATTTGAGACCCAGTACTTC.